These 8 T cell receptor beta chains came from one sample sequenced in a study of shared clonotypes between healthy human individuals. Data came from immunoSEQ multiplex PCR; TCRdb stores just in-frame clones and leaves some out. The sample has around 1.4 million clones; approximately 98.5% are singletons. Sequences were obtained from naive CD4+ T cells sorted from blood. The subset is: CD45RA+ positively selected. These receptors were obtained from a man between 25 and 39 years old in good health.

The CDR3 region has the DNA TGTGCCAGCAGTGGGTTAGAAGGAGATACGCAGTATTTT. This encodes CASSGLEGDTQYF. V usage is TRBV2 and J usage is TRBJ2-3, with D uncertain. V was trimmed by 4 bases and J by 5 bases, leaving 10 bases between them. Germline values: CDR1 SNHLY, CDR2 FYNNEI. The CDR3 has 13 amino acids.

Remarks on this clone: At the DNA level, this CDR3 is encoded by other sequences in the same sample as well. The chain employs TRBV5-1 and TRBJ2-1; 8 nucleotides agree with TRBD2. The ends lost 4 bases at V and 6 bases at J; junction bases unmatched: 9. CDR1 SGHRS and CDR2 YFSETQ come from the germline V gene. CDR3 size: 15 residues. The CDR3 nucleotides read TGCGCCAGCAGCCTGTTAGCGGGATCGGTCAATGAGCAGTTCTTC. Encoded protein: CASSLLAGSVNEQFF.

The chain couples TRBV7-8 to TRBJ2-1; 16 bases align to TRBD2. Germline CDR1 reads SGHVS; CDR2 reads FQNEAQ. V shed 6 bases and J 4 bases; nucleotides not matched to a gene: 6. This CDR3 spans 17 amino acids. The CDR3 region has the DNA TGTGCCAGCAGAATCGGGACTAGCGGGAGGGTGTACAATGAGCAGTTCTTC. Amino acid sequence: CASRIGTSGRVYNEQFF.

This chain links TRBV11-3 with TRBJ2-6; TRBD1 matches 7 bases. V lost 6 bases, J lost 7 bases, and 15 bases stayed unmatched. The V gene's germline CDR1 is SGHNT and CDR2 YENEEA. The CDR3 is 17 amino acids. The CDR3 coding sequence is TGTGCCAGCAGTCACGTGACAGGGCCGGACGGCGCCAACGTCCTGACTTTC. Its translation: CASSHVTGPDGANVLTF.

CDR3 loop: CASSLGQGDLGEQYF. The CDR3 coding sequence is TGCGCCAGCAGCTTGGGGCAGGGGGACCTGGGCGAGCAGTACTTC. This chain connects TRBV5-1 to TRBJ2-7, with 7 bases fitting TRBD1. Germline assignment: CDR1 SGHRS and CDR2 YFSETQ. The junction had 9 bases not matched to a gene; V was cut back by 0 bases and J by 6 bases. CDR3 length: 15 amino acids.

The chain carries TRBV7-3 and TRBJ2-2; no clear D. The CDR3 consists of 13 residues. The ends were cut back, 1 base at V and 4 bases at J, with 4 bases in the middle. CDR1 and CDR2 from the germline V gene are SGHTA and FQGTGA. CDR3 DNA sequence: TGTGCCAGCAGCTTAAGTCCCACCGGGGAGCTGTTTTTT. Encoded protein: CASSLSPTGELFF.

This clone has a single count. In DNA, the CDR3 is TGTGCCAGCAGTTACCGGGACAGGGGGTCCTACGAGCAGTACTTC. It encodes CASSYRDRGSYEQYF. The V gene is TRBV2, the J gene TRBJ2-7, with 11 bases matching TRBD1. The CDR3 spans 15 residues. The V gene's germline CDR1 is SNHLY and CDR2 FYNNEI. The ends lost 5 bases at V and 1 base at J; junction bases unmatched: 4.

The V call is TRBV5-4, the J call TRBJ2-7; D is perhaps TRBD1 (5 bases). Germline V gene lookup returns CDR1 SGHNT and CDR2 YYREEE (reference sequence). The CDR3 spans 14 residues. Trimming removed 2 bases from V and 5 bases from J, with 14 bases in between. The CDR3 DNA follows: TGTGCCAGCAGCTTCGGCAGGGATGAGCACGAGCAGTACTTC. Protein: CASSFGRDEHEQYF.